This TCR beta chain was captured in a study of T cells in localized non-small cell lung cancer. In the case of this clone: Its target is not known.

The method was immunoSEQ multiplex PCR; TCRdb's version includes in-frame clones alone and lacks a portion of them. The sample records approximately 20,000 clones, 89% being singletons. Whole-study findings and limits: Increased T cell density in blood showed an association with longer overall survival. Uninvolved adjacent lung had the highest recorded T cell clonality, with tumor below it.

The TCR comes from a man aged 40 to 75 with stage I lung adenocarcinoma. Sample: peripheral blood, taken before any cancer treatment.

CDR3 DNA sequence: TGTGCCAGCAGCCCTAGCGGGACTGGGACCCAGTACTTC. Its protein is CASSPSGTGTQYF. The rearrangement links TRBV7-2 to TRBJ2-5; TRBD2 aligns across 9 bases. CDR1 SGHTA and CDR2 FQGNSA come from the germline V gene. The CDR3 extends over 13 amino acids. V trimming: 5 bases; J trimming: 7 bases; junction bases outside the gene matches: 5. Full variable domain (remainder filled in from reference TRBV7-2 and TRBJ2-5): GAGVSQSPSNKVTEKGKDVELRCDPISGHTALYWYRQSLGQGLEFLIYFQGNSAPDKSGLPSDRFSAERTGGSVSTLTIQRTQQEDSAVYLCASSPSGTGTQYFGPGTRLLVL.